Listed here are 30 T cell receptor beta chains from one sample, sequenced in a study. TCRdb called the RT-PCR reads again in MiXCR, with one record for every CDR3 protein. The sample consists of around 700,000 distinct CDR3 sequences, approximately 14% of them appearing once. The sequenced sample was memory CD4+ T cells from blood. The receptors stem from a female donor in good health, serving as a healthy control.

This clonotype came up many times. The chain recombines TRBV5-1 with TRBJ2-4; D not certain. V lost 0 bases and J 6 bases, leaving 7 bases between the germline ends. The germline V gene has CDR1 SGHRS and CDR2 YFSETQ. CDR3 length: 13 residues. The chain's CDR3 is CASSLAGANIQYF. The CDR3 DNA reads TGCGCCAGCAGCTTGGCAGGAGCAAACATTCAGTACTTC.

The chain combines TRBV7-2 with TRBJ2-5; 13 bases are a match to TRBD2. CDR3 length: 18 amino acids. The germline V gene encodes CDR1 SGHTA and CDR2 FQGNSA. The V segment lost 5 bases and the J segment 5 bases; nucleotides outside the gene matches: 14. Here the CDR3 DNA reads TGTGCCAGCAGCCCCCCACCCGGGACTAGCGGGATTTGGGAGACCCAGTACTTC. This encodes CASSPPPGTSGIWETQYF.

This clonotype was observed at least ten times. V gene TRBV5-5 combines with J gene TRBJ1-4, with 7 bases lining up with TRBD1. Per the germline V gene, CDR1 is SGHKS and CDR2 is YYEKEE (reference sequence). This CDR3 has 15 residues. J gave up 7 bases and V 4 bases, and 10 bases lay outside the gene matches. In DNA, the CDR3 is TGTGCCAGCAGCGCCAGCCGGGACAGATCTGAAAAACTGTTTTTT. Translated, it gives CASSASRDRSEKLFF.

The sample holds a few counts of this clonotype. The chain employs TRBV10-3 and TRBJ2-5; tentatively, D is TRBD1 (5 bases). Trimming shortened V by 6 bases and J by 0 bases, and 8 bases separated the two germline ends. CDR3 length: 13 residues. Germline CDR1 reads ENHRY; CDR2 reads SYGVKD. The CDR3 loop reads CAIRTDDQETQYF. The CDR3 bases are TGTGCCATCAGGACAGACGACCAAGAGACCCAGTACTTC.

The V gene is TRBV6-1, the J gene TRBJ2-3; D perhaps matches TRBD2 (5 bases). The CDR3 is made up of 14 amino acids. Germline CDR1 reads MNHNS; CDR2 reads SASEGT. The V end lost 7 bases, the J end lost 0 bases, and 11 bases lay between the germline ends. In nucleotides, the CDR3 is TGTGCCAGCAAACGGACTTCTAGCACAGATACGCAGTATTTT. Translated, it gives CASKRTSSTDTQYF.

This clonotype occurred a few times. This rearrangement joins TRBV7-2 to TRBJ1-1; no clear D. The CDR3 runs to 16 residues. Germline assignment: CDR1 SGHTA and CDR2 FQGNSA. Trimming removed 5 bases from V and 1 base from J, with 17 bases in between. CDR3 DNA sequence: TGTGCCAGCAGCCCCAACCTAGGACCGAGGAACACTGAAGCTTTCTTT. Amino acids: CASSPNLGPRNTEAFF.

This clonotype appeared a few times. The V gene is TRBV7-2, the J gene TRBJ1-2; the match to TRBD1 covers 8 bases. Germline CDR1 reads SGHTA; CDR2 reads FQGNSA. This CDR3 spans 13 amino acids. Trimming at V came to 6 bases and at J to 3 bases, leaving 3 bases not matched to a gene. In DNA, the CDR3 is TGTGCCAGCAGGGACAGGGCCGACTATGGCTACACCTTC. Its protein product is CASRDRADYGYTF.

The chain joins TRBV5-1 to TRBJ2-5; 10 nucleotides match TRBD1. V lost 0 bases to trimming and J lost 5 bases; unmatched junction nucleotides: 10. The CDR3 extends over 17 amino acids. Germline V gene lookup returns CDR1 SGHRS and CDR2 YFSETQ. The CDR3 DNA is TGCGCCAGCAGCTTGGCCCGACAGGGGGCGCGAGGGGAGACCCAGTACTTC. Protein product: CASSLARQGARGETQYF.

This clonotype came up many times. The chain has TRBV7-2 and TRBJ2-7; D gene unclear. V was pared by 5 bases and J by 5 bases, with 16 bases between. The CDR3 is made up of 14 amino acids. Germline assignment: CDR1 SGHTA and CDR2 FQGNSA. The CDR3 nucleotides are TGTGCCAGCAGCCACGACACGGGTGTCCACGAGCAGTACTTC. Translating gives CASSHDTGVHEQYF. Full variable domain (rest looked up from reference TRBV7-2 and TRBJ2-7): GAGVSQSPSNKVTEKGKDVELRCDPISGHTALYWYRQSLGQGLEFLIYFQGNSAPDKSGLPSDRFSAERTGGSVSTLTIQRTQQEDSAVYLCASSHDTGVHEQYFGPGTRLTVT.

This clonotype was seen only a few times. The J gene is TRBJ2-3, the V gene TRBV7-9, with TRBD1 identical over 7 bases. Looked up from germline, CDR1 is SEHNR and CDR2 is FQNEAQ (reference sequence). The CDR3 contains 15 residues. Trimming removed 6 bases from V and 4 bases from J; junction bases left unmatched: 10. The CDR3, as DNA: TGTGCCAGCAGTCGAAGACAAGACAGGGCAGATACGCAGTATTTT. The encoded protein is CASSRRQDRADTQYF.

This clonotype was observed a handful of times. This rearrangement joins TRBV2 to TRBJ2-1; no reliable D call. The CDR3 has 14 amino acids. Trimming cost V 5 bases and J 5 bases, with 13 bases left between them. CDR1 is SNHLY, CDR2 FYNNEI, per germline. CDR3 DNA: TGTGCCAGCAGTACCTTCTCGGGTAACAATGAGCAGTTCTTC. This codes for CASSTFSGNNEQFF.

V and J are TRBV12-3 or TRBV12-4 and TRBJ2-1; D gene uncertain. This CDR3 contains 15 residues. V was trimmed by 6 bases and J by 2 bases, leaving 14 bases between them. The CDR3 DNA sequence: TGTGCCAGCAGGCAGACCTTCTTACCCTACAATGAGCAGTTCTTC. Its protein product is CASRQTFLPYNEQFF.

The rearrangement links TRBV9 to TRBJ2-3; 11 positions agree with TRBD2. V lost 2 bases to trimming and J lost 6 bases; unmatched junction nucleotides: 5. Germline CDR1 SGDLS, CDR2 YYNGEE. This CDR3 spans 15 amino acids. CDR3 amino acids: CASSVGLAGGDTQYF. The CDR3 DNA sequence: TGTGCCAGCAGCGTGGGGCTAGCGGGAGGTGATACGCAGTATTTT.

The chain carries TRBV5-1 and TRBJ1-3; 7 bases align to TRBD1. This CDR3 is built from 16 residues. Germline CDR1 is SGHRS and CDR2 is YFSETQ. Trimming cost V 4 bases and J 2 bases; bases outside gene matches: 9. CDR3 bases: TGCGCCAGCAGCCCCGGGACAGCTCTAACTGGAAACACCATATATTTT. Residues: CASSPGTALTGNTIYF.

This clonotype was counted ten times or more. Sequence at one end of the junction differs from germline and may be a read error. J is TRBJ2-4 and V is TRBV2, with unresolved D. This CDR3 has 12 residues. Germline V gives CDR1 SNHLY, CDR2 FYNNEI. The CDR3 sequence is CASNEDENIQYF. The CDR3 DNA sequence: TGTGCCAGCAATGAAGACGAAAACATTCAGTACTTC.

The CDR3 loop reads CASSVPGTDNSPLHF. CDR3 DNA sequence: TGTGCCAGCAGCGTCCCCGGGACAGATAATTCACCCCTCCACTTT. The V call is TRBV28, the J call TRBJ1-6; 7 bases are a match to TRBD1. There are 15 residues in the CDR3. Germline V gene data show CDR1 as MDHEN and CDR2 as SYDVKM. Unmatched junction bases numbered 7, after V lost 6 bases and J lost 5 bases.

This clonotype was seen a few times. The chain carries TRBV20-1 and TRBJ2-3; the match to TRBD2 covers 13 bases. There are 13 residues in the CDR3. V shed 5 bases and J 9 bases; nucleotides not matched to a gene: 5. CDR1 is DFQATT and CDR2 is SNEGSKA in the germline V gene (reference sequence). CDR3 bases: TGCAGTGCTCGGACTAGCGGGAGCAACACGCAGTATTTT. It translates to CSARTSGSNTQYF.

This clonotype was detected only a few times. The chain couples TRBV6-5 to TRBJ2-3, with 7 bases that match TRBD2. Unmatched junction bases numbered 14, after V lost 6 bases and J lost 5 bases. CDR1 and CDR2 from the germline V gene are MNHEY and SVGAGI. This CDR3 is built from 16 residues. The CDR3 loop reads CASRTLAETRVDTQYF. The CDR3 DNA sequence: TGTGCCAGCAGGACCCTAGCGGAGACCCGAGTAGATACGCAGTATTTT.

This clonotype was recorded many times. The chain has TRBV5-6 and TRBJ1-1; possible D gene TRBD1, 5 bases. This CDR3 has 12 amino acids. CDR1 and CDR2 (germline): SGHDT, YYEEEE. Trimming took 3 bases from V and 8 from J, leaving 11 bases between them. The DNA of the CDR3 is TGTGCCAGCAGCTATTACAAGGGGGAAGCTTTCTTT. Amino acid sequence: CASSYYKGEAFF.

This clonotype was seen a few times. CDR3 protein: CASSLYSGKEQYF. CDR3 in DNA: TGTGCCAGCAGCCTTTATAGCGGGAAGGAGCAGTACTTC. The rearrangement links TRBV7-2 to TRBJ2-7; 8 bases agree with TRBD2. With 5 bases clipped from V and 7 bases from J, the junction kept 7 bases outside the gene matches. From germline, CDR1 is SGHTA and CDR2 FQGNSA. The CDR3 length is 13 residues.

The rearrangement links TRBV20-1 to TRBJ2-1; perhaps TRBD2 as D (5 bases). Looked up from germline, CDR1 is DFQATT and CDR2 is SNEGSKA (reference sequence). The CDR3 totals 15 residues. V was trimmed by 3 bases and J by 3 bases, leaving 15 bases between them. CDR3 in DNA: TGCAGTGCTAGCCTCTCTAGCCAACACTACAATGAGCAGTTCTTC. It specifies CSASLSSQHYNEQFF.

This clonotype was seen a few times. Here the CDR3 DNA reads TGCAGCGCCGGCCCGAGGAGGGAAGATGAGCAGTTCTTC. It yields the protein CSAGPRREDEQFF. The chain has TRBV29-1 and TRBJ2-1, with a tentative D call TRBD2 (6 bases). The CDR3 runs 13 residues. In germline, CDR1 is SQVTM, CDR2 ANQGSEA. V was pared by 7 bases and J by 8 bases, with 18 bases between.

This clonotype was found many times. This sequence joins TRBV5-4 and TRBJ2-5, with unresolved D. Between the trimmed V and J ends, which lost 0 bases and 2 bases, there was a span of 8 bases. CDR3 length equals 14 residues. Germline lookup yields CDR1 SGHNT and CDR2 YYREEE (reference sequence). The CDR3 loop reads CASSLGLIQETQYF. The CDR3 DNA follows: TGTGCCAGCAGCTTGGGTCTGATACAAGAGACCCAGTACTTC.

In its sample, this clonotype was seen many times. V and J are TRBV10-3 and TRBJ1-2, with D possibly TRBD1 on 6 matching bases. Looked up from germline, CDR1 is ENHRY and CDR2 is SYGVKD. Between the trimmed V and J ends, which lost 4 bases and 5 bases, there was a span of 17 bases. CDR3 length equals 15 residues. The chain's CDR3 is CAISGDGQTTYGYTF. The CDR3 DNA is TGTGCCATCAGTGGGGACGGACAGACTACTTATGGCTACACCTTC.

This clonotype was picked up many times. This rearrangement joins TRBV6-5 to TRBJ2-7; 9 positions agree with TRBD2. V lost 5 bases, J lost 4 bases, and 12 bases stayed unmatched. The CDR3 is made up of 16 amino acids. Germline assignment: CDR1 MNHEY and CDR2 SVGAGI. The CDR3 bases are TGTGCCAGCAGTACCTCCACTAGCGGGCTGAGGTACGAGCAGTACTTC. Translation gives CASSTSTSGLRYEQYF.

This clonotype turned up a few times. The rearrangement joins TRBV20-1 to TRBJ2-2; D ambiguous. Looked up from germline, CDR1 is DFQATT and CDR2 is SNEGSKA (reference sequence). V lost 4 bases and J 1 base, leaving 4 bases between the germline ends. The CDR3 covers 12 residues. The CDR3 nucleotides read TGCAGTGCTATAGGGAACACCGGGGAGCTGTTTTTT. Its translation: CSAIGNTGELFF.

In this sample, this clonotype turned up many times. This chain's CDR3 is CASSQGLGTLTDTQYF. In DNA, the CDR3 is TGCGCCAGCAGCCAAGGTTTAGGGACGCTGACAGATACGCAGTATTTT. This chain connects TRBV4-3 to TRBJ2-3; D tentatively fits TRBD1 or TRBD2 (5 bases each). CDR1 LGHNA and CDR2 YSLEER come from the germline V gene. V lost 1 base and J lost 3, with 14 bases in between. The CDR3 is made up of 16 amino acids.

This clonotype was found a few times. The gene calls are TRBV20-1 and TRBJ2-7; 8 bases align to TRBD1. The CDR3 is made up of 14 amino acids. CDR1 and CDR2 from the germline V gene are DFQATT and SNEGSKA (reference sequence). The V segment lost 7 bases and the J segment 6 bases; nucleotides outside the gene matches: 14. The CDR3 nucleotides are TGCAGTGTTCTCACGGACAGGGCGGGTTCCGAGCAGTACTTC. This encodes CSVLTDRAGSEQYF.

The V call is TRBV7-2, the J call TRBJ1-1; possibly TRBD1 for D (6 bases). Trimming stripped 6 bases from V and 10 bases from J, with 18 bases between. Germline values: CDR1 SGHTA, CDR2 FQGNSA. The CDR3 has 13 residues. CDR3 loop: CASSPGARSPAFF. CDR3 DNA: TGTGCCAGCAGTCCGGGGGCTCGGAGTCCAGCTTTCTTT.

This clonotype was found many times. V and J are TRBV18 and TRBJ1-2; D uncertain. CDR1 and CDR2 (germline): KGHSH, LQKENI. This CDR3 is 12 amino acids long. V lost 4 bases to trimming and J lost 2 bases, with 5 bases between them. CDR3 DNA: TGTGCCAGCTCACAACCGAACTATGGCTACACCTTC. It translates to CASSQPNYGYTF.